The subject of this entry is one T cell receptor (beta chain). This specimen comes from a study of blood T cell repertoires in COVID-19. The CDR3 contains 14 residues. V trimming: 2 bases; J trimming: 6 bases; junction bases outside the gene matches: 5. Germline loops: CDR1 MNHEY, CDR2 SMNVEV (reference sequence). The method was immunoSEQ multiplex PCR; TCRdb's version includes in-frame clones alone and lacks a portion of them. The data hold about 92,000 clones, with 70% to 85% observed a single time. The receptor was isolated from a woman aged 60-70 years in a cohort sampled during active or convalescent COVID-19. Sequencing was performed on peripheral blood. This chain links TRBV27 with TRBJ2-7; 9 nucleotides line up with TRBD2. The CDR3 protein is CASSLAGGPSEQYF. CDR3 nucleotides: TGTGCCAGCAGTTTAGCGGGGGGGCCTTCCGAGCAGTACTTC.